This T cell receptor beta chain was sequenced in a study of T-cell memory formation after mild COVID-19. The ends were cut back, 5 bases at V and 4 bases at J, with 20 bases in the middle. Germline V lookup: CDR1 MDHEN, CDR2 SYDVKM. CDR3 length: 16 amino acids. A remark on this clonotype: Its matching antigen is unknown.

The 5'RACE method, run with constant-segment primers, produced TCR alpha and TCR beta cDNA libraries (carrying sample barcodes and UMIs). One entry per CDR3 protein, called by TCRdb with MiXCR from the 5' RACE reads. Of 150,000 or so distinct CDR3 sequences listed, around a tenth are singletons. Study-level points and caveats: Day 15 to 85 contractors were CD4/CD8 balanced; later expanders leaned CD4+. For contracting clones, CD4+ ones sat mainly in CM and EM, CD8+ in EMRA. A subset of responding clones appeared in pre-infection memory, suggesting cross-reactive memory joined.

V gene TRBV28 combines with J gene TRBJ1-1; tentatively, D is TRBD1 (6 bases). The sequenced sample was PBMCs or a T cell subset sorted from them (not recorded which). The sequence was collected from a man younger than 30 who had mild COVID-19 (a few samples of this study predate the infection). Cell type and time point are not known. The CDR3 bases are TGTGCCAGCAGTCAACCCGCGGAGCAGGGGTCCACTGAAGCTTTCTTT. Its protein product is CASSQPAEQGSTEAFF. Based on the CDR3 plus reference TRBV28 and TRBJ1-1, the full variable domain is DVKVTQSSRYLVKRTGEKVFLECVQDMDHENMFWYRQDPGLGLRLIYFSYDVKMKEKGDIPEGYSVSREKKERFSLILESASTNQTSMYLCASSQPAEQGSTEAFFGQGTRLTVV.